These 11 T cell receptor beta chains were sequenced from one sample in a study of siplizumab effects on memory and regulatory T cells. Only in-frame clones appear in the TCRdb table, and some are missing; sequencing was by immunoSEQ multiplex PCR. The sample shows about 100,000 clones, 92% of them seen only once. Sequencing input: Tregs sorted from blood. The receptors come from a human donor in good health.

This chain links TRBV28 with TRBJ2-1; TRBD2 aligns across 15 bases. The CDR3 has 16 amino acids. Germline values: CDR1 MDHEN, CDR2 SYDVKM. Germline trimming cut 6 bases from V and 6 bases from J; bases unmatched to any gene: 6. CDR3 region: CASSGLAGGQFNEQFF. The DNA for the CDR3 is TGTGCCAGCAGCGGACTAGCGGGAGGGCAATTCAATGAGCAGTTCTTC.

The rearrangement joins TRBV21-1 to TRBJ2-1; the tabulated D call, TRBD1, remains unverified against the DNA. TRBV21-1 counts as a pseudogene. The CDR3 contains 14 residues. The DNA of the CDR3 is TGTGCCAGCAGCAAGATTCCACAGGGTGATGAGCAGTTCTTC. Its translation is CASSKIPQGDEQFF.

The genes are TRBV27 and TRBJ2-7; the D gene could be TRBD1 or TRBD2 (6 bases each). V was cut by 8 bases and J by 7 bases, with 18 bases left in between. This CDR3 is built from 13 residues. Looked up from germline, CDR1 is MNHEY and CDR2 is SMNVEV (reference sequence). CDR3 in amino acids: CASANRAAGEQYF. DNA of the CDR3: TGTGCCAGCGCCAACAGGGCGGCGGGGGAGCAGTACTTC.

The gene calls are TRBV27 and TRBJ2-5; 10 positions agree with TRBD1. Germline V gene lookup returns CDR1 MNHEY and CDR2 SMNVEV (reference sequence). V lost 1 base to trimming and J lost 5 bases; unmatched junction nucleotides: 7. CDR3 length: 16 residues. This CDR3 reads CASSLWGTGVRETQYF. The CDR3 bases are TGTGCCAGCAGTTTATGGGGGACAGGGGTTCGGGAGACCCAGTACTTC.

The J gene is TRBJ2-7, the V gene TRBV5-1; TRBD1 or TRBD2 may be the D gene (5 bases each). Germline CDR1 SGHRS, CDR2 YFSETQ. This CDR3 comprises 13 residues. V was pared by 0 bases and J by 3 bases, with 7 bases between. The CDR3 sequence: CASSLGGVYEQYF. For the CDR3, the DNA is TGCGCCAGCAGCTTGGGAGGGGTCTACGAGCAGTACTTC.

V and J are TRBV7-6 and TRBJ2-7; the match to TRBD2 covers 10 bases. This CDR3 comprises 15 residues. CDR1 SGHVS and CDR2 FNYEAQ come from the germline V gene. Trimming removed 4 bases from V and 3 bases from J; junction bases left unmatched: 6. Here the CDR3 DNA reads TGTGCCAGCAGCTCGCAACTAGCGGGAAACTACGAGCAGTACTTC. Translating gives CASSSQLAGNYEQYF.

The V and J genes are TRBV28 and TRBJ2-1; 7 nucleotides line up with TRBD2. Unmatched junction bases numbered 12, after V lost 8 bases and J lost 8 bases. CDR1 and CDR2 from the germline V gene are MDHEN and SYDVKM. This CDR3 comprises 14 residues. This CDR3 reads CASGRAGAIDEQFF. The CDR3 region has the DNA TGTGCCAGCGGTAGGGCGGGAGCTATCGATGAGCAGTTCTTC.

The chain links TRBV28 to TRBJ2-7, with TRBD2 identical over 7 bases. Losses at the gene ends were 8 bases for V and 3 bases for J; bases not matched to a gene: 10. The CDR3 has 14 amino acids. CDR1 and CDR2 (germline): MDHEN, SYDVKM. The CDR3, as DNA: TGTGCCAGCCGCGGGAGCCCGCGGATCTACGAGCAGTACTTC. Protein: CASRGSPRIYEQYF.

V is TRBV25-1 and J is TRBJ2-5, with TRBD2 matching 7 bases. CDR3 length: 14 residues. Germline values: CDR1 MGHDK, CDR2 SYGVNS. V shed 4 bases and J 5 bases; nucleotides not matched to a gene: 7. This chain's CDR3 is CASSGELATETQYF. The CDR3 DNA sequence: TGTGCCAGCAGTGGGGAACTAGCGACGGAGACCCAGTACTTC.

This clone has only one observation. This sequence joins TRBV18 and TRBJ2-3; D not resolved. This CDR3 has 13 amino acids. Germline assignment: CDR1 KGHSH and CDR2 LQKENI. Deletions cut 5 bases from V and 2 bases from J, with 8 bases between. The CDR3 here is CASSSIPTDTQYF. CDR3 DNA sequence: TGTGCCAGCTCATCGATCCCCACAGATACGCAGTATTTT. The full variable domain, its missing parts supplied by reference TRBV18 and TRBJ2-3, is NAGVMQNPRHLVRRRGQEARLRCSPMKGHSHVYWYRQLPEEGLKFMVYLQKENIIDESGMPKERFSAEFPKEGPSILRIQQVVRGDSAAYFCASSSIPTDTQYFGPGTRLTVL.

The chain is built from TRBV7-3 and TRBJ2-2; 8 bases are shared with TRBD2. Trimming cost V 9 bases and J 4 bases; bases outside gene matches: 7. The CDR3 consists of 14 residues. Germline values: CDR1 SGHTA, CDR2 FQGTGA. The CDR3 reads CASRSGMFTGELFF. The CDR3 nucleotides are TGTGCCAGTCGTAGCGGGATGTTCACCGGGGAGCTGTTTTTT. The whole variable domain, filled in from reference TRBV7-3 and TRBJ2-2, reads GAGVSQTPSNKVTEKGKYVELRCDPISGHTALYWYRQSLGQGPEFLIYFQGTGAADDSGLPNDRFFAVRPEGSVSTLKIQRTERGDSAVYLCASRSGMFTGELFFGEGSRLTVL.